This TCR beta chain emerged from a study of T cell repertoires in cytomegalovirus infection. Across the whole study: Alongside well-studied HLA-B-restricted CMV epitopes, recently identified HLA-C-restricted CMV epitopes were also used. Based on public TCR beta signatures, there were indications of CMV infection and of a matching HLA type. Study-wide results and caveats: Public TCR beta family frequency separated CMV-and-HLA carriers, including in an independent cohort.

TCRdb analysed the reads with MiXCR anew, one entry per CDR3 protein. Among 310,000 or so distinct CDR3 sequences listed, more than 20% were seen once. The sample holds many counts of this clonotype. As yet, its antigen is unknown. V lost 2 bases and J 6 bases, leaving 5 bases between the germline ends. This CDR3 is 12 amino acids long. The V gene's germline CDR1 is MRHNA and CDR2 SNTAGT. This TCR was recovered from a human donor in good health (CMV status not recorded). Some clones in this sample may be carry-over from other donors' samples. Sample: cultured PBMCs, taken from culture after CMV antigen stimulation. V and J are TRBV6-4 and TRBJ2-1; D is ambiguous. The CDR3 loop is CASSDAVNEQFF. The CDR3 DNA sequence: TGTGCCAGCAGTGACGCCGTCAATGAGCAGTTCTTC.